A selection of T cell receptor beta chains follows, all from one sample in a study of T cell repertoires in cytomegalovirus infection. MiXCR, run by TCRdb on the reads, gives a single entry per CDR3 protein. Seen here are 740,000 or so distinct CDR3 sequences, 35% observed once, and the top ten hold around 2.6%. Sequencing was performed on PBMCs. The source of these receptors is a human donor in good health (CMV status not recorded). Some clones in this sample may be carry-over from other donors' samples. The CDR3 runs from the conserved cysteine through the conserved F or W. D genes are given only for firm matches. Clone size is given for some rows only: seen once, a few or many times, or a class if the clone is expanded.

18 . TRBJ1-4 TRBV6-5 few TGTGCCAGCAGTTACTCCCAGACAGTGCATGCAACTAATGAAAAACTGTTTTTT CASSYSQTVHATNEKLFF
15 . TRBJ1-5 TRBV28 . TGTGCCAGCAGTCCCCCGGGGTTATTCAATCAGCCCCAGCATTTT CASSPPGLFNQPQHF
15 TRBD1 TRBJ1-6 TRBV6-5 . TGTGCCAGCAGTTACTTTTCAGGGGGCACTTCACCCCTCCACTTT CASSYFSGGTSPLHF
13 . TRBJ2-1 TRBV20-1 few TGCAGTGCCCCTTGGCCTATCAGCAATGAGCAGTTCTTC CSAPWPISNEQFF
15 . TRBJ1-1 TRBV6-5 . TGTGCCAGCAGCCACGTCCCCAGGGGTAGGACTGAAGCTTTCTTT CASSHVPRGRTEAFF
14 . TRBJ1-2 TRBV28 few TGTGCCAGCAGTTTGGGACACCAGAACTATGGCTACACCTTC CASSLGHQNYGYTF
12 . TRBJ2-5 TRBV20-1 few TGCAGTGCTTGGGGGCAAGGGGAGACCCAGTACTTC CSAWGQGETQYF
20 . TRBJ1-5 TRBV2 . TGTGCCAGCAGTGAAGCGCCTTGGCACAGGGAGAACGGGGGCAATCAGCCCCAGCATTTT CASSEAPWHRENGGNQPQHF
11 . TRBJ2-7 TRBV20-1 many TGCAGTGCCAAGTATACCTACGAGCAGTACTTC CSAKYTYEQYF
15 . TRBJ1-1 TRBV15 few TGTGCCACCAGCAGTCTGACACTCATGAACACTGAAGCTTTCTTT CATSSLTLMNTEAFF
15 TRBD2 TRBJ2-7 TRBV27 . TGTGCCAGCAGTCGCGGGAGTATCCCTGGAAACGAGCAGTACTTC CASSRGSIPGNEQYF
14 TRBD1 TRBJ2-7 TRBV19 . TGTGCCAGTAGCCCGGGGACAGGGTCTCGGGAGCAGTACTTC CASSPGTGSREQYF
15 . TRBJ2-7 TRBV7-6 few TGTGCCAGCAGCTTAGAACAGGGGGGGGCCTACGAGCAGTACTTC CASSLEQGGAYEQYF
16 . TRBJ2-3 TRBV7-2 . TGTGCCAGCAGCGCGGCGCTCTTGGGAGACACAGCTACGCAGTATTTT CASSAALLGDTATQYF
14 . TRBJ2-7 TRBV6-1 . TGTGCCAGCCCGGCGGGTAGCCGGCCCTACGAGCAGTACTTC CASPAGSRPYEQYF
14 . TRBJ2-1 TRBV19 . TGTGCCAGTAGTATATTTCGGGGGCACAATGAGCAGTTCTTC CASSIFRGHNEQFF
13 . TRBJ2-7 TRBV7-9 . TGTGCCAGCAGCTTAGTTTCAGGGCGTGAGCAGTACTTC CASSLVSGREQYF
16 . TRBJ1-5 TRBV28 few TGTGCCAGCAGTCTAACCCAGGGGCAATCGAATCAGCCCCAGCATTTT CASSLTQGQSNQPQHF
16 . TRBJ1-6 TRBV4-1 . TGCGCCAGCAGCCAACGTAAACCAGGGGTACCATCACCCCTCCACTTT CASSQRKPGVPSPLHF
16 TRBD1 TRBJ1-1 TRBV19 few TGTGCCAGTAGTCCTCCCGGGACAGGGGCTGCCACTGAAGCTTTCTTT CASSPPGTGAATEAFF
17 . TRBJ1-4 TRBV4-1 few TGCGCCAGCAGCCAACCACGAGGCAGGGTGAAAGAGGAAAAACTGTTTTTT CASSQPRGRVKEEKLFF
16 TRBD2 TRBJ2-2 TRBV7-9 many TGTGCCAGCAGCGACTACATAGCGGGAGCCTCCGGGGAGCTGTTTTTT CASSDYIAGASGELFF
15 TRBD1 TRBJ2-6 TRBV20-1 . TGCAGTGCTAGAGTTACAGGGGCTGGGGCCAACGTCCTGACTTTC CSARVTGAGANVLTF
13 TRBD1 TRBJ1-2 TRBV7-2 . TGTGCCAGCAGCTCCCTTTCGACAGGGCGTCTCACCTTC CASSSLSTGRLTF
16 TRBD2 TRBJ2-3 TRBV6-1 . TGTGCCAGCAACATCCTAGCGGGAGGGCAGACAGATACGCAGTATTTT CASNILAGGQTDTQYF
15 TRBD2 TRBJ2-7 TRBV5-4 once TGTGCCAGCAGCTTCTCTAGCGGCAAATTATACGAGCAGTACTTC CASSFSSGKLYEQYF
14 . TRBJ1-1 TRBV6-4 many TGTGCCAGCAGTGCCTCTCCAGGCAACACTGAAGCTTTCTTT CASSASPGNTEAFF
15 TRBD1 TRBJ2-7 TRBV7-8 few TGTGCCAGCAGCTTAGCCGGGACAGGGTGGTACGAGCAGTACTTC CASSLAGTGWYEQYF
16 . TRBJ1-4 TRBV6-6 few TGTGCCAGCAGGGTACCAGAGACAGATCGGAATGAAAAACTGTTTTTT CASRVPETDRNEKLFF
17 TRBD1 TRBJ1-2 TRBV6-5 . TGTGCCAGCAGTTACCGGGACAGGAGCCACTCTAACTATGGCTACACCTTC CASSYRDRSHSNYGYTF
17 . TRBJ1-5 TRBV19 few TGTGCCAGTAGTATTCGGCCCCAAAGGACAGAAACTCAGCCCCAGCATTTT CASSIRPQRTETQPQHF
15 . TRBJ1-5 TRBV4-1 . TGCGCCAGCAGCCAAGAGCCAGGGGTCAATCAGCCCCAGCATTTT CASSQEPGVNQPQHF
15 TRBD1 TRBJ1-6 TRBV27 . TGTGCCAGCAGCCCGACAGGGCGTGGAGTTGCACCCCTCCACTTT CASSPTGRGVAPLHF
14 . TRBJ2-7 TRBV27 . TGTGCCAGCAGTTCCGGAGCGGGCCTCTACGAGCAGTACTTC CASSSGAGLYEQYF
16 . TRBJ1-4 TRBV11-2 . TGTGCCAGCAGCTTAGCTCGTCCGGGTGGGAATGAAAAACTGTTTTTT CASSLARPGGNEKLFF
12 TRBD2 TRBJ2-1 TRBV12-3/TRBV12-4 few TGTGCCAGCAGTTCCTCCTGGGGGGGGCAGTTCTTC CASSSSWGGQFF
15 . TRBJ2-1 TRBV7-2 . TGTGCCAGCAGCTTAGTAGGTGGGATTGAAGATGAGCAGTTCTTC CASSLVGGIEDEQFF
14 TRBD1 TRBJ1-5 TRBV19 few TGTGCCAGTAGTGGACAGGGCGGGGGGCAGCCCCAGCATTTT CASSGQGGGQPQHF
14 TRBD2 TRBJ2-1 TRBV28 . TGTGCCAGCAGACTGGGGGGGAACTCAAATGAGCAGTTCTTC CASRLGGNSNEQFF
12 . TRBJ2-1 TRBV27 few TGTGCCAGCTACGGGCTCAACAATGAGCAGTTCTTC CASYGLNNEQFF
11 . TRBJ2-3 TRBV30 . TGTGCCAGGGATGTATCGGATACGCAGTATTTT CARDVSDTQYF
12 . TRBJ1-3 TRBV28 few TGTGCCAGCACACCGAACGGAAACACCATATATTTT CASTPNGNTIYF
18 TRBD2 TRBJ2-3 TRBV7-6 . TGTGCCAGCAGCTTTTGGGACCTTAGCGGGACCAGCACAGATACGCAGTATTTT CASSFWDLSGTSTDTQYF
12 . TRBJ1-2 TRBV19 few TGTGCCAGTAGACGGACGGGAGCCGGCTACACCTTC CASRRTGAGYTF
17 TRBD2 TRBJ2-2 TRBV2 . TGTGCCAGCTCCGCGAGTCTAGCGGGGCAGAGGACCGGGGAGCTGTTTTTT CASSASLAGQRTGELFF
14 . TRBJ2-2 TRBV5-1 . TGCGCCAGCAGCTTGGACTGGGGGACCGGGGAGCTGTTTTTT CASSLDWGTGELFF
14 . TRBJ1-1 TRBV27 few TGTGCCAGCAGTTTCAAAGGGGCCCACACTGAAGCTTTCTTT CASSFKGAHTEAFF
19 TRBD1 TRBJ2-2 TRBV28 . TGTGCCAGCAGTCCTCCCCCGGACAGGACCCGAATTAACACCGGGGAGCTGTTTTTT CASSPPPDRTRINTGELFF
14 . TRBJ2-4 TRBV29-1 . TGCAGCGTCGCTCGAGTGGAGACAAAAAACATTCAGTACTTC CSVARVETKNIQYF
16 . TRBJ2-2 TRBV24-1 . TGTGCCACCAGTCATCGGGACTCCGCGAACACCGGGGAGCTGTTTTTT CATSHRDSANTGELFF
16 TRBD1 TRBJ2-7 TRBV6-6 . TGTGCCAGCACCTCCAGGAGGGACAGGGGTTCCTACGAGCAGTACTTC CASTSRRDRGSYEQYF
16 TRBD2 TRBJ2-7 TRBV6-6 many TGTGCCAGCACCCCAGCCGGCGGGAGGAGCTCCTACGAGCAGTACTTC CASTPAGGRSSYEQYF
12 . TRBJ2-1 TRBV6-8 . TGTGCCCGCAGACACTCCGGGGCGAAGGAGTTCTTC CARRHSGAKEFF
14 . TRBJ1-1 TRBV4-1 . TGTGCCAGCAGCCAAGAGCTGCTAGGAGGTGAAGCTTTCTTT CASSQELLGGEAFF